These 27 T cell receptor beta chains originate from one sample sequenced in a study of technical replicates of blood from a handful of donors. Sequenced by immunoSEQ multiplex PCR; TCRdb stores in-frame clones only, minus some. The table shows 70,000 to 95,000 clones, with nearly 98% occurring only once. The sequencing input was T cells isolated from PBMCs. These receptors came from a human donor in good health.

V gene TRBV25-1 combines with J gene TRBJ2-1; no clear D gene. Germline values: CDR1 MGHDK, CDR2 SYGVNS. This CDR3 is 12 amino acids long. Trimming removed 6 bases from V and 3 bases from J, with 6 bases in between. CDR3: CASRKLYNEQFF. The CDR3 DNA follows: TGTGCCAGCAGAAAACTCTACAATGAGCAGTTCTTC.

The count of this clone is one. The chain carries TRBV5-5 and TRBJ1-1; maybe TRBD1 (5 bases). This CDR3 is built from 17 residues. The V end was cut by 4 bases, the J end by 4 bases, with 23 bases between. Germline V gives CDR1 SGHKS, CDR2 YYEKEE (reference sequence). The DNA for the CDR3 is TGTGCCAGCAGCCGGAGGGATCCGGGACCGCAGTTCACTGAAGCTTTCTTT. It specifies CASSRRDPGPQFTEAFF.

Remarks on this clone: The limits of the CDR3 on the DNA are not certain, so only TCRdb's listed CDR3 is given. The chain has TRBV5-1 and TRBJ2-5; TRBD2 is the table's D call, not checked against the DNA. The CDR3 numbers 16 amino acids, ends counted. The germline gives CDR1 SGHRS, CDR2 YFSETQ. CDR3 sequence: CASSLFGSGVQETQYF.

This chain's CDR3 is CASSEDTGVLTYEQYF. The CDR3, as DNA: TGTGCCAGCAGCGAGGACACAGGGGTGTTAACCTACGAGCAGTACTTC. The V and J genes are TRBV2 and TRBJ2-7; 7 bases map to TRBD1. This CDR3 comprises 16 residues. CDR1 and CDR2 (germline): SNHLY, FYNNEI. The ends lost 6 bases at V and 2 bases at J; junction bases unmatched: 13.

The CDR3 loop is CASSSSGWYQETQYF. The CDR3 bases are TGTGCCAGTAGTTCGTCAGGTTGGTACCAAGAGACCCAGTACTTC. The chain uses TRBV19 and TRBJ2-5; D not certain. The germline V and J ends were trimmed by 5 bases and 0 bases, with 13 bases remaining between them. This CDR3 comprises 15 residues. The germline V gene has CDR1 LNHDA and CDR2 SQIVND (reference sequence).

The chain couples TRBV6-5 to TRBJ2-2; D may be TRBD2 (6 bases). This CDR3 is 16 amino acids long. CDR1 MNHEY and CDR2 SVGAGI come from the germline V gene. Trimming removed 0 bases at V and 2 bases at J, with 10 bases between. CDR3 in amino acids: CASSYSTRQNTGELFF. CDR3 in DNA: TGTGCCAGCAGTTACTCGACTAGGCAAAACACCGGGGAGCTGTTTTTT.

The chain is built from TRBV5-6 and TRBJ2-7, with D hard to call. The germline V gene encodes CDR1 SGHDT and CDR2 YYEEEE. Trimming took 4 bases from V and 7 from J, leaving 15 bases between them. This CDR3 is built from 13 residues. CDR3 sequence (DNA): TGTGCCAGCAGCCCCGTTGGAGCAACGGAGCAGTACTTC. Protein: CASSPVGATEQYF.

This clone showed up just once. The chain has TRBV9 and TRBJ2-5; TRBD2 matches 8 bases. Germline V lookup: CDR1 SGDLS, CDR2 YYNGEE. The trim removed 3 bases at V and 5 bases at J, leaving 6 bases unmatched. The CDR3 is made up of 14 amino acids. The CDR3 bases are TGTGCCAGCAGCGCCGGGGGGGGCTGGGAGACCCAGTACTTC. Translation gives CASSAGGGWETQYF.

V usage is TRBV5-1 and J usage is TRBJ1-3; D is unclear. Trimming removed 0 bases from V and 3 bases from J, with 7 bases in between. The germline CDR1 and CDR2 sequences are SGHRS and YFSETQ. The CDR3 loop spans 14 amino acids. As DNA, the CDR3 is TGCGCCAGCAGCTTGGACGACTTTGGAAACACCATATATTTT. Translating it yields CASSLDDFGNTIYF.

This CDR3 is CASSPDSNSPLHF. For the CDR3, the DNA is TGTGCCAGCAGTCCCGACAGTAATTCACCCCTCCACTTT. The V and J genes are TRBV27 and TRBJ1-6; a weak D match, TRBD1 (5 bases). V was pared by 5 bases and J by 6 bases, with 8 bases between. Germline CDR1 reads MNHEY; CDR2 reads SMNVEV (reference sequence). The length of the CDR3 is 13 residues.

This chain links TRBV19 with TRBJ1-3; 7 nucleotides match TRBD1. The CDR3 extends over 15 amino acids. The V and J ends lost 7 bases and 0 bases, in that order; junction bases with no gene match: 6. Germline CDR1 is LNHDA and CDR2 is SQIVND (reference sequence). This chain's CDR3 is CASKQGKSSGNTIYF. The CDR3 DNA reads TGTGCCAGTAAACAGGGGAAAAGCTCTGGAAACACCATATATTTT.

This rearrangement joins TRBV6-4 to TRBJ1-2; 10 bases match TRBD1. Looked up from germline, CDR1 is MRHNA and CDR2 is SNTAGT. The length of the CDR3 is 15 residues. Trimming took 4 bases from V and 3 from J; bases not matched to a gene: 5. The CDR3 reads CASSATGTGDYGYTF. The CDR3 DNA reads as TGTGCCAGCAGTGCAACCGGGACAGGGGACTATGGCTACACCTTC.

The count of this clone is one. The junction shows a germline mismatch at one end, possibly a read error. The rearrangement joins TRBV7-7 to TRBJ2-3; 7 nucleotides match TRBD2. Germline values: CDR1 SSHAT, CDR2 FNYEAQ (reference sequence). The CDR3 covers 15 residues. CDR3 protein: CASSPGLNSQDTQYF. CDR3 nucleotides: TGTGCTAGCAGCCCGGGACTAAATAGTCAAGATACGCAGTATTTT.

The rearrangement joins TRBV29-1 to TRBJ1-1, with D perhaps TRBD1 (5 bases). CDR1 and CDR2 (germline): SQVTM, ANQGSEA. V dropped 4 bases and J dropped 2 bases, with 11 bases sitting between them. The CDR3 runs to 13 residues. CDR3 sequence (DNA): TGCAGCGTTGCTCGCGGGGGAAACACTGAAGCTTTCTTT. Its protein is CSVARGGNTEAFF.

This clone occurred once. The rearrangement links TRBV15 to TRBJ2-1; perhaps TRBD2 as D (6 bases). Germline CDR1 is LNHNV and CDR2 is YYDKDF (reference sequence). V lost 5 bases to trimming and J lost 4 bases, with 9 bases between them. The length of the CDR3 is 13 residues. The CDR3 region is CATSLGSYNEQFF. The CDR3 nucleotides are TGTGCCACCAGCCTCGGGAGTTACAATGAGCAGTTCTTC.

The CDR3 DNA is TGCGCCAGCAGCGAGACAGGGAACACCGGGGAGCTGTTTTTT. This encodes CASSETGNTGELFF. The rearrangement links TRBV5-1 to TRBJ2-2, with D perhaps TRBD1 (6 bases). The CDR3 loop spans 14 amino acids. V lost 4 bases to trimming and J lost 1 base, with 8 bases between them. CDR1 is SGHRS and CDR2 is YFSETQ in the germline V gene.

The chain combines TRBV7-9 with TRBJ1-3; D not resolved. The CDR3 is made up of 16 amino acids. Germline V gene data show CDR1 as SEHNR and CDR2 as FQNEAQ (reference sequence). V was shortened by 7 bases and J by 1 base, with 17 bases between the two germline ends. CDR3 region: CASTPWQEGSGNTIYF. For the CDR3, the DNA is TGTGCCAGCACCCCCTGGCAAGAGGGATCTGGAAACACCATATATTTT.

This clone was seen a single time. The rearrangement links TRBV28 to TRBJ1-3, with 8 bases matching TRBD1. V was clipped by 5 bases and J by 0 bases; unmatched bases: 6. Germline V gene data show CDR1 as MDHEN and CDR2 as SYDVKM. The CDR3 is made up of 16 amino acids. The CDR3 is CASSIQGGFSGNTIYF. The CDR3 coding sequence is TGTGCCAGCAGTATACAGGGGGGTTTCTCTGGAAACACCATATATTTT.

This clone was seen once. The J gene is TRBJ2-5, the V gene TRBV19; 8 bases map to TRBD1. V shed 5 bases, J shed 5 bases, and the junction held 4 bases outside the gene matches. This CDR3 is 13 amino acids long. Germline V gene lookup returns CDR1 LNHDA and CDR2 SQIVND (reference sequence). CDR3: CASSGQGWETQYF. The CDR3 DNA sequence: TGTGCCAGTAGTGGACAGGGCTGGGAGACCCAGTACTTC.

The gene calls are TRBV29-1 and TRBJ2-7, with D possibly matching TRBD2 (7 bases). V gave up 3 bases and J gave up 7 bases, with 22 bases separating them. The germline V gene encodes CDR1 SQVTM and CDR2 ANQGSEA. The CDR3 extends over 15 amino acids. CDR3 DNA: TGCAGCGTTGATTCTCTACGAGGGGGGGGCTCAGAGCAGTACTTC. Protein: CSVDSLRGGGSEQYF.

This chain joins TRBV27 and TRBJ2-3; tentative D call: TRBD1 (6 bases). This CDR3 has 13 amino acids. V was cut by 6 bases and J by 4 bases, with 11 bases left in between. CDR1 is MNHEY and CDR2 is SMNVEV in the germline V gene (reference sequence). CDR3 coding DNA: TGTGCCAGCAGGGGTGGGGGCGCAGATACGCAGTATTTT. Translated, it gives CASRGGGADTQYF.

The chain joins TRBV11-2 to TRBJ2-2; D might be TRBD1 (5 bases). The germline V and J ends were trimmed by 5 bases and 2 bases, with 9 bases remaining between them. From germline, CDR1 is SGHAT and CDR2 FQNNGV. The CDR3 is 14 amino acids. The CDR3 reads CASSPQGNTGELFF. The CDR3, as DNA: TGTGCCAGCAGCCCGCAGGGAAACACCGGGGAGCTGTTTTTT.

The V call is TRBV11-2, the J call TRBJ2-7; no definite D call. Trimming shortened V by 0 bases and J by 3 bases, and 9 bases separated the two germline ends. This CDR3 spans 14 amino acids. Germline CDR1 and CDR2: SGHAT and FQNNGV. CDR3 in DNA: TGTGCCAGCAGCTTAGAAGTGACGGGCTACGAGCAGTACTTC. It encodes CASSLEVTGYEQYF.

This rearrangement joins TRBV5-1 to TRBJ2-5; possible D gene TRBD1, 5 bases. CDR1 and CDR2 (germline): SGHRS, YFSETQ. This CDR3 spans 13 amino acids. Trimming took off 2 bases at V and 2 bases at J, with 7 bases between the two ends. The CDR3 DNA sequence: TGCGCCAGCAGCTTCAACAGGCAAGAGACCCAGTACTTC. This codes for CASSFNRQETQYF.

CDR3 residues: CASSLARPGGDTQYF. CDR3 coding DNA: TGCGCCAGCAGCTTGGCCCGGCCAGGGGGAGATACGCAGTATTTT. The genes are TRBV5-1 and TRBJ2-3; 7 bases match TRBD1. V dropped 0 bases and J dropped 5; count of bases not matched to a gene: 6. This CDR3 region has 15 residues. Germline V gene data show CDR1 as SGHRS and CDR2 as YFSETQ. Full variable domain (outside the CDR3, taken from reference TRBV5-1 and TRBJ2-3): KAGVTQTPRYLIKTRGQQVTLSCSPISGHRSVSWYQQTPGQGLQFLFEYFSETQRNKGNFPGRFSGRQFSNSRSEMNVSTLELGDSALYLCASSLARPGGDTQYFGPGTRLTVL.

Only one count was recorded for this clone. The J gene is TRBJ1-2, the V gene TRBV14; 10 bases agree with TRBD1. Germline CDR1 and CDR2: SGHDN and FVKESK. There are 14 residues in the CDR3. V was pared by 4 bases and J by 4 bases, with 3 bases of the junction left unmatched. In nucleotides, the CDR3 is TGTGCCAGCAGCCCCCGGACAGGGGGCTATGGCTACACCTTC. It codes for CASSPRTGGYGYTF.

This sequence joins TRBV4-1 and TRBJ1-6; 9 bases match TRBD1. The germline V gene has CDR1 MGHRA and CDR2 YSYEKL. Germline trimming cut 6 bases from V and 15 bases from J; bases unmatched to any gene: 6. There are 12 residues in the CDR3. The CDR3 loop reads CASSWDRDGLHF. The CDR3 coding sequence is TGCGCCAGCAGTTGGGACAGGGACGGCCTCCACTTT.